Each of the 22 T cell receptor beta chains below was sequenced from the same sample in a study of blood T cell repertoires in COVID-19. Data came from immunoSEQ multiplex PCR; TCRdb stores just in-frame clones and leaves some out. The sample lists some 200,000 clones; 86% were seen once. Sequenced: PBMCs or T cells enriched from blood (not recorded which). The receptor set was obtained from a woman between 45 and 65 years old in a cohort exposed to, infected with or recovered from COVID-19 (not recorded which).

This chain joins TRBV5-1 and TRBJ1-2; 7 positions match TRBD1. Germline V lookup: CDR1 SGHRS, CDR2 YFSETQ. Trimming cost V 1 base and J 5 bases; bases outside gene matches: 5. The CDR3 consists of 14 residues. The CDR3 spells CASSLTGDSYGYTF. As DNA, the CDR3 is TGCGCCAGCAGCTTGACAGGGGATTCTTATGGCTACACCTTC.

The chain joins TRBV7-9 to TRBJ2-5, with unresolved D. CDR1 is SEHNR and CDR2 is FQNEAQ in the germline V gene (reference sequence). V was clipped by 4 bases and J by 4 bases, with 19 bases between them. The CDR3 totals 16 residues. The CDR3 protein is CASSSRTPAQRETQYF. CDR3 bases: TGTGCCAGCAGCTCACGAACCCCCGCCCAGCGAGAGACCCAGTACTTC.

This clone was observed once. The chain carries TRBV4-1 and TRBJ1-1; unclear D gene. With 1 base removed from V and 4 bases from J, the gap between germline ends came to 7 bases. The germline CDR1 and CDR2 sequences are MGHRA and YSYEKL. CDR3 length: 13 residues. CDR3: CASSQVRVTEAFF. In DNA form, the CDR3 reads TGCGCCAGCAGCCAAGTTAGAGTCACTGAAGCTTTCTTT.

This clone has just one count. The chain is built from TRBV7-8 and TRBJ1-4; TRBD1 might be the D (5 bases). The ends were cut back, 1 base at V and 7 bases at J, with 10 bases in the middle. The V gene's germline CDR1 is SGHVS and CDR2 FQNEAQ. The CDR3 has 14 amino acids. For the CDR3, the DNA is TGTGCCAGCAGCTTAGGTCAGGGTAGTGAAAAACTGTTTTTT. This sequence encodes CASSLGQGSEKLFF.

The V and J genes are TRBV14 and TRBJ1-3; D is undetermined. Germline V CDR1 and CDR2: SGHDN, FVKESK. This CDR3 comprises 14 residues. The V and J ends lost 2 bases and 4 bases respectively, with 9 bases between them. Written as DNA, the CDR3 is TGTGCCAGCAGCCAACTGGGCTCGGGAAACACCATATATTTT. Protein sequence: CASSQLGSGNTIYF.

The V gene is TRBV14, the J gene TRBJ2-2; D gene uncertain. V was trimmed by 1 base and J by 0 bases, leaving 9 bases between them. The germline CDR1 and CDR2 sequences are SGHDN and FVKESK. This CDR3 comprises 16 residues. The CDR3 loop reads CASSQGARSNTGELFF. The CDR3, as DNA: TGTGCCAGCAGCCAAGGTGCCAGATCGAACACCGGGGAGCTGTTTTTT.

The chain employs TRBV19 and TRBJ2-4; 7 positions match TRBD1. Germline CDR1 and CDR2: LNHDA and SQIVND (reference sequence). The CDR3 is 16 amino acids. The V and J ends lost 7 bases and 0 bases, in that order; junction bases with no gene match: 9. The CDR3 bases are TGTGCCAGTACCCCTCCAGGGGGAATAGCCAAAAACATTCAGTACTTC. Residues: CASTPPGGIAKNIQYF.

The chain recombines TRBV12-3 or TRBV12-4 with TRBJ1-1; the D is unclear. The CDR3 sequence is 13 residues long. With 3 bases removed from V and 6 bases from J, the gap between germline ends came to 11 bases. The CDR3 DNA reads TGTGCCAGCAGTTTGTTTGGGAGGTCTGAAGCTTTCTTT. Encoded protein: CASSLFGRSEAFF.

In this sample, this clone turned up once. The chain recombines TRBV27 with TRBJ1-2; weak D call: TRBD1 (6 bases). This CDR3 is built from 15 residues. V lost 1 base to trimming and J lost 4 bases, with 13 bases between them. Germline CDR1 MNHEY, CDR2 SMNVEV (reference sequence). The CDR3 protein is CASSLLAQGRYGYTF. The DNA of the CDR3 is TGTGCCAGCAGTTTATTAGCACAGGGTCGCTATGGCTACACCTTC.

The J gene is TRBJ1-2, the V gene TRBV4-2, with 10 bases matching TRBD1. The germline V gene has CDR1 LGHNA and CDR2 YNFKEQ. This CDR3 is built from 14 residues. The V and J ends lost 3 bases and 6 bases, in that order; junction bases with no gene match: 4. CDR3 sequence (DNA): TGTGCCAGCAGCCACCCTGGACAGGGGGATGGCTACACCTTC. The encoded protein is CASSHPGQGDGYTF.

The chain combines TRBV10-3 with TRBJ1-2, with TRBD1 identical over 7 bases. V shed 6 bases, J shed 8 bases, and the junction held 9 bases outside the gene matches. Germline CDR1 is ENHRY and CDR2 is SYGVKD. The CDR3 loop spans 13 amino acids. The CDR3 coding sequence is TGTGCCATCAGGGGCCAGGGGGTCGAGGGCTACACCTTC. Encoded protein: CAIRGQGVEGYTF.

V is TRBV28 and J is TRBJ2-7; possibly TRBD1 for D (6 bases). Per germline, CDR1 MDHEN and CDR2 SYDVKM. The CDR3 is made up of 16 amino acids. V gave up 4 bases and J gave up 1 base, with 17 bases separating them. CDR3: CASSSITTGTSYEQYF. DNA of the CDR3: TGTGCCAGCAGTTCTATAACGACCGGGACATCCTACGAGCAGTACTTC.

The chain has TRBV19 and TRBJ2-5; D may be TRBD2 (5 bases). Looked up from germline, CDR1 is LNHDA and CDR2 is SQIVND (reference sequence). V gave up 8 bases and J gave up 3 bases, with 13 bases separating them. CDR3 length: 13 amino acids. CDR3 sequence: CASSRLLKETQYF. CDR3 DNA: TGTGCCAGTTCCCGACTACTCAAAGAGACCCAGTACTTC.

The chain employs TRBV12-5 and TRBJ1-2; TRBD1 agrees at 8 bases. This CDR3 spans 16 amino acids. After removal of 6 bases from V and 1 base from J, the junction contained 10 bases not matched to a gene. CDR1 and CDR2 from the germline V gene are LGHNT and FRNRAP. CDR3 DNA: TGTGCTAGTGGCAACCCGAGGGGACAGGATAACTATGGCTACACCTTC. It specifies CASGNPRGQDNYGYTF.

This chain uses TRBV10-3 with TRBJ2-1; 9 bases fit TRBD1. The germline V gene encodes CDR1 ENHRY and CDR2 SYGVKD. The V and J ends lost 6 bases and 0 bases, in that order; junction bases with no gene match: 9. CDR3 length: 17 residues. CDR3 amino acids: CAIRTGQGKGSYNEQFF. In DNA, the CDR3 is TGTGCCATCAGGACGGGACAGGGTAAAGGCTCCTACAATGAGCAGTTCTTC.

V and J are TRBV19 and TRBJ1-2; possible D gene TRBD1, 6 bases. With 9 bases removed from V and 2 bases from J, the gap between germline ends came to 13 bases. The CDR3 loop spans 13 amino acids. Germline values: CDR1 LNHDA, CDR2 SQIVND (reference sequence). The CDR3 region is CARTRGANYGYTF. Here the CDR3 DNA reads TGTGCCAGGACCAGGGGCGCCAACTATGGCTACACCTTC.

The CDR3 DNA follows: TGCAGCGTTGGTAGGTCGGGAAACATTCAGTACTTC. Protein sequence: CSVGRSGNIQYF. The V and J genes are TRBV29-1 and TRBJ2-4; D gene ambiguous. The V and J ends lost 4 bases and 6 bases respectively, with 10 bases between them. Germline CDR1 and CDR2: SQVTM and ANQGSEA. The CDR3 has 12 residues.

The rearrangement links TRBV5-1 to TRBJ2-7; TRBD1 matches 8 bases. The CDR3 covers 13 residues. V shed 3 bases, J shed 3 bases, and the junction held 2 bases outside the gene matches. Germline V gives CDR1 SGHRS, CDR2 YFSETQ. The CDR3 nucleotides read TGCGCCAGCAGCTGGACAGGGAGCTACGAGCAGTACTTC. Amino acid sequence: CASSWTGSYEQYF. The whole variable domain, filled in from reference TRBV5-1 and TRBJ2-7, reads KAGVTQTPRYLIKTRGQQVTLSCSPISGHRSVSWYQQTPGQGLQFLFEYFSETQRNKGNFPGRFSGRQFSNSRSEMNVSTLELGDSALYLCASSWTGSYEQYFGPGTRLTVT.

V gene TRBV12-5 combines with J gene TRBJ2-7; tentative D call: TRBD2 (6 bases). Germline V lookup: CDR1 LGHNT, CDR2 FRNRAP. V lost 3 bases and J lost 6, with 15 bases in between. The CDR3 totals 14 residues. The CDR3 DNA reads as TGTGCTAGTGGTTTAAAGACTAGTAGTTCCGAGCAGTACTTC. It specifies CASGLKTSSSEQYF.

The V call is TRBV27, the J call TRBJ2-7, with 9 positions matching TRBD1. V lost 6 bases and J lost 3; bases outside the gene matches: 9. The CDR3 sequence is 15 residues long. Germline V gene lookup returns CDR1 MNHEY and CDR2 SMNVEV (reference sequence). This CDR3 is CASSRPQGAIYEQYF. Here the CDR3 DNA reads TGTGCCAGCAGCCGGCCACAGGGGGCCATCTACGAGCAGTACTTC.

The chain employs TRBV5-6 and TRBJ2-1, with D possibly being TRBD2 (5 bases). Deletions cut 4 bases from V and 8 bases from J, with 22 bases between. Per the germline V gene, CDR1 is SGHDT and CDR2 is YYEEEE. The CDR3 covers 16 residues. The CDR3 reads CASSPGLWASGDEQFF. As DNA, the CDR3 is TGTGCCAGCAGCCCCGGCTTGTGGGCCAGCGGAGATGAGCAGTTCTTC.

This rearrangement joins TRBV18 to TRBJ1-2, with a weak D call TRBD1 (5 bases). V was shortened by 3 bases and J by 0 bases, with 11 bases between the two germline ends. The CDR3 covers 15 residues. Germline assignment: CDR1 KGHSH and CDR2 LQKENI. CDR3 DNA: TGTGCCAGCTCACCGAAGGGGCCTTCTAACTATGGCTACACCTTC. This encodes CASSPKGPSNYGYTF.